These 26 T cell receptor beta chains were sequenced from one sample in a study of blood T cell repertoires in COVID-19. Here immunoSEQ multiplex PCR was the method, and the copy in TCRdb shows in-frame clones only, minus some. The sample includes tens of thousands of clones, approximately 80% of them seen just once. Sequencing used peripheral blood. Receptor source: an elderly man with acute or convalescent COVID-19.

The CDR3 reads CASSLGQGVTGANVLTF. In DNA form, the CDR3 reads TGTGCCAGCAGCTTAGGGCAGGGGGTGACTGGGGCCAACGTCCTGACTTTC. The rearrangement uses TRBV7-9 and TRBJ2-6; 7 bases are a match to TRBD1. After removal of 1 base from V and 2 bases from J, the junction contained 5 bases not matched to a gene. The CDR3 extends over 17 amino acids. Germline CDR1 and CDR2: SEHNR and FQNEAQ (reference sequence).

This chain uses TRBV19 with TRBJ1-1; 12 positions match TRBD1. Germline V gene data show CDR1 as LNHDA and CDR2 as SQIVND (reference sequence). CDR3 length: 17 residues. Trimming removed 7 bases from V and 0 bases from J; junction bases left unmatched: 9. CDR3 bases: TGTGCCAGTATGGGAAGGGACAGGGGGCTTATGAACACTGAAGCTTTCTTT. Translating gives CASMGRDRGLMNTEAFF.

The chain recombines TRBV19 with TRBJ1-5; no clear D. This CDR3 is built from 18 residues. Looked up from germline, CDR1 is LNHDA and CDR2 is SQIVND (reference sequence). V was shortened by 4 bases and J by 2 bases, with 21 bases between the two germline ends. The CDR3 sequence is CASSRDGVRRDRNQPQHF. In DNA, the CDR3 is TGTGCCAGTAGTAGAGATGGAGTTCGCCGGGATCGCAATCAGCCCCAGCATTTT. The full variable domain, rest sourced from reference TRBV19 and TRBJ1-5, is DGGITQSPKYLFRKEGQNVTLSCEQNLNHDAMYWYRQDPGQGLRLIYYSQIVNDFQKGDIAEGYSVSREKKESFPLTVTSAQKNPTAFYLCASSRDGVRRDRNQPQHFGDGTRLSIL.

The chain combines TRBV6-5 with TRBJ1-1; no definite D call. Germline lookup yields CDR1 MNHEY and CDR2 SVGAGI. Trimming removed 6 bases at V and 0 bases at J, with 11 bases between. The CDR3 totals 14 residues. The CDR3 here is CASSPLRMNTEAFF. CDR3 nucleotides: TGTGCCAGCAGCCCACTGAGGATGAACACTGAAGCTTTCTTT.

CDR3: CASSRTGSPTYEQYF. CDR3 in DNA: TGCGCCAGCAGCAGGACAGGGTCCCCAACTTACGAGCAGTACTTC. This chain connects TRBV5-1 to TRBJ2-7, with 8 bases aligning to TRBD1. Germline V gene data show CDR1 as SGHRS and CDR2 as YFSETQ. V trimming: 4 bases; J trimming: 4 bases; junction bases outside the gene matches: 10. The CDR3 has 15 residues.

The genes are TRBV7-9 and TRBJ2-3, with 7 bases matching TRBD1. V trimming: 4 bases; J trimming: 0 bases; junction bases outside the gene matches: 7. This CDR3 spans 16 amino acids. Germline V gene lookup returns CDR1 SEHNR and CDR2 FQNEAQ (reference sequence). CDR3 sequence reads: CASSSRDRRSTDTQYF. The CDR3 region has the DNA TGTGCCAGCAGCTCCCGGGACAGACGTAGCACAGATACGCAGTATTTT.

This clone showed up just a few times. CDR3 in amino acids: CASSPSPGQGVTEAFF. For the CDR3, the DNA is TGTGCCAGCAGCCCTTCTCCGGGACAGGGGGTCACTGAAGCTTTCTTT. This chain uses TRBV11-2 with TRBJ1-1, with 11 bases that match TRBD1. V gave up 5 bases and J gave up 4 bases; unmatched junction bases: 9. From germline, CDR1 is SGHAT and CDR2 FQNNGV. This CDR3 is 16 amino acids long.

A few counts support this clone. The CDR3 reads CAWKRDMNTEAFF. In nucleotides, the CDR3 is TGTGCCTGGAAACGGGACATGAACACTGAAGCTTTCTTT. The chain couples TRBV30 to TRBJ1-1, with TRBD1 as a possible D gene (6 bases). The CDR3 consists of 13 residues. Germline V gives CDR1 GTSNPN, CDR2 SVGIG (reference sequence). Trimming pared 4 bases from V and 0 bases from J, leaving 9 bases between.

The J gene is TRBJ1-2, the V gene TRBV9; weak D call: TRBD1 (6 bases). Per the germline V gene, CDR1 is SGDLS and CDR2 is YYNGEE. This CDR3 comprises 15 residues. V was trimmed by 3 bases and J by 4 bases, leaving 16 bases between them. The CDR3 reads CASSGQTGHIYGYTF. The DNA of the CDR3 is TGTGCCAGCAGCGGTCAAACGGGACACATCTATGGCTACACCTTC.

The rearrangement uses TRBV19 and TRBJ1-1, with TRBD1 matching over 8 bases. Per the germline V gene, CDR1 is LNHDA and CDR2 is SQIVND (reference sequence). This CDR3 comprises 12 residues. With 5 bases clipped from V and 9 bases from J, the junction kept 5 bases outside the gene matches. This chain's CDR3 is CASSPRQGKAFF. The CDR3 DNA is TGTGCCAGTAGTCCGCGACAGGGGAAAGCTTTCTTT. The full variable domain, rest sourced from reference TRBV19 and TRBJ1-1, is DGGITQSPKYLFRKEGQNVTLSCEQNLNHDAMYWYRQDPGQGLRLIYYSQIVNDFQKGDIAEGYSVSREKKESFPLTVTSAQKNPTAFYLCASSPRQGKAFFGQGTRLTVV.

This rearrangement joins TRBV11-2 to TRBJ1-1; 7 bases match TRBD1. Germline V gene lookup returns CDR1 SGHAT and CDR2 FQNNGV. This CDR3 has 17 residues. Trimming at V came to 5 bases and at J to 1 base, leaving 13 bases not matched to a gene. This chain's CDR3 is CASSPQLSTGRNTEAFF. Here the CDR3 DNA reads TGTGCCAGCAGCCCCCAGCTGTCGACAGGGAGGAACACTGAAGCTTTCTTT.

Only a few counts were recorded for this clone. The DNA for the CDR3 is TGTGCCAGCAGCCAAGGAACAGAGACGAACACTGAAGCTTTCTTT. Its protein is CASSQGTETNTEAFF. The chain joins TRBV3-1 (or the pseudogene TRBV3-2) to TRBJ1-1; D not certain. CDR3 size: 15 residues. Germline V gene lookup returns CDR1 LGHDT and CDR2 YNNKEL (reference sequence). V lost 1 base and J lost 1, with 10 bases in between.

The CDR3 sequence: CASSFSVSEKLFF. CDR3 nucleotides: TGTGCCAGCAGCTTTAGCGTGAGTGAAAAACTGTTTTTT. The chain couples TRBV5-5 to TRBJ1-4, with D unclear. Trimming stripped 2 bases from V and 7 bases from J, with 9 bases between. CDR1 SGHKS and CDR2 YYEKEE come from the germline V gene (reference sequence). This CDR3 has 13 amino acids.

V gene TRBV25-1 combines with J gene TRBJ2-7; 9 bases align to TRBD2. Per germline, CDR1 MGHDK and CDR2 SYGVNS. V trimming: 2 bases; J trimming: 2 bases; junction bases outside the gene matches: 4. This CDR3 has 15 residues. CDR3 coding DNA: TGTGCCAGCAGTGAACAAGCGGGAGGAACCTACGAGCAGTACTTC. Translated: CASSEQAGGTYEQYF.

The V call is TRBV30, the J call TRBJ2-7; D possibly corresponds to TRBD1 (8 bases). The CDR3 contains 20 residues. Trimming cost V 0 bases and J 2 bases, with 29 bases left between them. CDR1 is GTSNPN, CDR2 SVGIG, per germline (reference sequence). CDR3 residues: CAWSVPYLGGDRRKPYEQYF. CDR3 nucleotide sequence: TGTGCCTGGAGTGTACCCTACCTGGGGGGGGACAGGCGAAAACCCTACGAGCAGTACTTC.

The chain couples TRBV2 to TRBJ1-2; TRBD1 is a possible D gene (6 bases). Trimming stripped 3 bases from V and 0 bases from J, with 11 bases between. The V gene's germline CDR1 is SNHLY and CDR2 FYNNEI. This CDR3 contains 15 residues. The DNA of the CDR3 is TGTGCCAGCAGTGATCCAGGACAGTCTAACTATGGCTACACCTTC. Translated: CASSDPGQSNYGYTF.

The chain is built from TRBV7-2 and TRBJ2-5, with D possibly matching TRBD2 (8 bases). Germline V CDR1 and CDR2: SGHTA, FQGNSA. Trimming left V 5 bases short and J 1 base short, with 20 bases between. This CDR3 is 17 amino acids long. CDR3 sequence reads: CASSPGGGGRSQETQYF. CDR3 DNA sequence: TGTGCCAGCAGCCCGGGAGGGGGCGGGAGGAGCCAAGAGACCCAGTACTTC.

The gene calls are TRBV5-1 and TRBJ2-7; 15 bases line up with TRBD2. This CDR3 has 15 amino acids. Per the germline V gene, CDR1 is SGHRS and CDR2 is YFSETQ. V shed 4 bases, J shed 4 bases, and the junction held 3 bases outside the gene matches. The CDR3 DNA is TGCGCCAGCAGCGCGGGACTAGCGGGGGGATACGAGCAGTACTTC. Translated, it gives CASSAGLAGGYEQYF.

The rearrangement joins TRBV4-2 to TRBJ2-7; tentatively, D is TRBD2 (5 bases). CDR3 length equals 15 residues. With 4 bases removed from V and 3 bases from J, the gap between germline ends came to 16 bases. Per germline, CDR1 LGHNA and CDR2 YNFKEQ. CDR3 protein: CASSPDSKAVYEQYF. The CDR3 DNA is TGTGCCAGCAGCCCCGATTCCAAAGCGGTCTACGAGCAGTACTTC.

The V gene is TRBV18, the J gene TRBJ1-1; TRBD1 might be the D (6 bases). Germline loops: CDR1 KGHSH, CDR2 LQKENI. Trimming pared 3 bases from V and 6 bases from J, leaving 14 bases between. CDR3 length: 14 amino acids. CDR3 in amino acids: CASSPIRGAAEAFF. The DNA of the CDR3 is TGTGCCAGCTCACCGATTCGGGGGGCGGCTGAAGCTTTCTTT.

The chain joins TRBV19 to TRBJ2-1, with 8 nucleotides matching TRBD2. In germline, CDR1 is LNHDA, CDR2 SQIVND (reference sequence). With 7 bases clipped from V and 3 bases from J, the junction kept 5 bases outside the gene matches. The CDR3 is 14 residues long. The CDR3 spells CASNQGLVYNEQFF. The CDR3 coding sequence is TGTGCCAGTAATCAGGGACTAGTCTACAATGAGCAGTTCTTC. Complete variable domain (other parts from reference TRBV19 and TRBJ2-1): DGGITQSPKYLFRKEGQNVTLSCEQNLNHDAMYWYRQDPGQGLRLIYYSQIVNDFQKGDIAEGYSVSREKKESFPLTVTSAQKNPTAFYLCASNQGLVYNEQFFGPGTRLTVL.

This rearrangement joins TRBV18 to TRBJ1-1; 8 positions match TRBD1. This CDR3 has 14 amino acids. Trimming removed 6 bases from V and 4 bases from J; junction bases left unmatched: 7. Germline CDR1 reads KGHSH; CDR2 reads LQKENI. Here the CDR3 reads CASSRGQGGTEAFF. The CDR3 nucleotides read TGTGCCAGCTCCCGCGGACAGGGAGGCACTGAAGCTTTCTTT.

V gene TRBV9 combines with J gene TRBJ1-4; D possibly corresponds to TRBD1 (6 bases). This CDR3 comprises 14 residues. V lost 0 bases, J lost 4 bases, and 7 bases lay in between. Germline V gene sequence: CDR1 SGDLS, CDR2 YYNGEE. Written as DNA, the CDR3 is TGTGCCAGCAGCGTAGCGGACAGTAATGAAAAACTGTTTTTT. This sequence encodes CASSVADSNEKLFF.

This chain's CDR3 is CASSTGQYNEQFF. The DNA of the CDR3 is TGTGCCAGCAGCACCGGACAGTACAATGAGCAGTTCTTC. The chain links TRBV2 to TRBJ2-1; perhaps TRBD1 as D (6 bases). The CDR3 spans 13 residues. V was pared by 6 bases and J by 4 bases, with 10 bases between. CDR1 and CDR2 (germline): SNHLY, FYNNEI.

The V and J genes are TRBV11-2 and TRBJ2-3; 8 bases are shared with TRBD2. Germline CDR1 is SGHAT and CDR2 is FQNNGV. The CDR3 covers 18 residues. With 5 bases clipped from V and 0 bases from J, the junction kept 13 bases outside the gene matches. CDR3 sequence: CASSHGSGGSSSTDTQYF. The DNA of the CDR3 is TGTGCCAGCAGCCACGGGAGCGGGGGTTCCTCGAGCACAGATACGCAGTATTTT.

The chain couples TRBV11-2 to TRBJ2-7; maybe TRBD1 (5 bases). The germline V gene encodes CDR1 SGHAT and CDR2 FQNNGV. V was clipped by 3 bases and J by 3 bases, with 6 bases between them. The CDR3 length is 12 residues. CDR3: CASSLQGYEQYF. The CDR3, as DNA: TGTGCCAGCAGCTTGCAGGGCTACGAGCAGTACTTC. Filled out from reference TRBV11-2 and TRBJ2-7, the complete variable domain reads EAGVAQSPRYKIIEKRQSVAFWCNPISGHATLYWYQQILGQGPKLLIQFQNNGVVDDSQLPKDRFSAERLKGVDSTLKIQPAKLEDSAVYLCASSLQGYEQYFGPGTRLTVT.